The rows below give T cell receptor beta chains drawn from one sample of a study of shared clonotypes between healthy human individuals. TCRdb keeps only in-frame clones here, not all; method: immunoSEQ multiplex PCR. In the table there are millions of clones, about 95% of which are singletons. The specimen sequenced was naive CD8+ T cells sorted from blood. The receptors shown here come from a man in his late teens or twenties in good health. Both conserved end residues are part of each CDR3. The D gene is left open where the match is weak. Some rows have no size entry. The others give once, few or many, or a class for an expanded clone.

j_call: TRBJ2-2; clone_size: once; d_call: .; v_call: TRBV27; cdr3_nt: TGTGCCAGCCTGGGGGGTTACACCGGGGAGCTGTTTTTT; cdr3_aa: CASLGGYTGELFF
j_call: TRBJ2-6; clone_size: .; d_call: .; v_call: TRBV6-1; cdr3_nt: TGTGCCAGCAGTGAAGCAGGGTCCTCTGGGGCCAACGTCCTGACTTTC; cdr3_aa: CASSEAGSSGANVLTF
j_call: TRBJ1-2; clone_size: few; d_call: .; v_call: TRBV4-1; cdr3_nt: TGCGCCAGCAGCGGTATGGAAGGCTACACCTTC; cdr3_aa: CASSGMEGYTF
j_call: TRBJ1-5; clone_size: .; d_call: .; v_call: TRBV11-2; cdr3_nt: TGTGCCAGCAGCGGTGAAAACAATCAGCCCCAGCATTTT; cdr3_aa: CASSGENNQPQHF
j_call: TRBJ1-5; clone_size: once; d_call: .; v_call: TRBV27; cdr3_nt: TGTGCCAGCAAAACAGGGTGGGGTAGCAATCAGCCCCAGCATTTT; cdr3_aa: CASKTGWGSNQPQHF
j_call: TRBJ2-7; clone_size: once; d_call: .; v_call: TRBV5-4; cdr3_nt: TGTGCCAGCAGCTTAGGGACATCGGCCGAGCAGTACTTC; cdr3_aa: CASSLGTSAEQYF
j_call: TRBJ2-7; clone_size: .; d_call: .; v_call: TRBV5-6; cdr3_nt: TGTGCCAGCAGCTTATACCAAGGAGAGCAGTACTTC; cdr3_aa: CASSLYQGEQYF
j_call: TRBJ2-7; clone_size: .; d_call: .; v_call: TRBV6-1; cdr3_nt: TGTGCCAGCAGTGAAGCGACCGACTACGAGCAGTACTTC; cdr3_aa: CASSEATDYEQYF
j_call: TRBJ2-7; clone_size: .; d_call: TRBD1; v_call: TRBV5-4; cdr3_nt: TGTGCCAGCAGCTTGGGGGACAGGGCTGGGGAGCAGTACTTC; cdr3_aa: CASSLGDRAGEQYF
j_call: TRBJ2-2; clone_size: .; d_call: .; v_call: TRBV27; cdr3_nt: TGTGCCAGCAGTTTACTTTCGGGACCAAACACCGGGGAGCTGTTTTTT; cdr3_aa: CASSLLSGPNTGELFF
j_call: TRBJ2-4; clone_size: .; d_call: .; v_call: TRBV7-2; cdr3_nt: TGTGCCAGCAGCTTAGGTTGGGGGAACATTCAGTACTTC; cdr3_aa: CASSLGWGNIQYF
j_call: TRBJ2-3; clone_size: .; d_call: TRBD2; v_call: TRBV5-6; cdr3_nt: TGTGCCAGCAGCTTGGATGCTAGCGGGAGCCTCACAGATACGCAGTATTTT; cdr3_aa: CASSLDASGSLTDTQYF
j_call: TRBJ2-1; clone_size: .; d_call: .; v_call: TRBV27; cdr3_nt: TGTGCCAGCAGTCCCGACAGGAGCTCCTACAATGAGCAGTTCTTC; cdr3_aa: CASSPDRSSYNEQFF
j_call: TRBJ1-2; clone_size: .; d_call: .; v_call: TRBV5-8; cdr3_nt: TGTGCCAGCAGCGGCCCGATGGGCAGCACGTATGGCTACACCTTC; cdr3_aa: CASSGPMGSTYGYTF
j_call: TRBJ2-7; clone_size: .; d_call: TRBD1; v_call: TRBV4-1; cdr3_nt: TGCGCCAGCAGCCAGGCAGGGGGCTGGGGTACCTCCTACGAGCAGTACTTC; cdr3_aa: CASSQAGGWGTSYEQYF
j_call: TRBJ1-1; clone_size: .; d_call: .; v_call: TRBV7-8; cdr3_nt: TGTGCCAGCAGCTACGGGATGAACACTGAAGCTTTCTTT; cdr3_aa: CASSYGMNTEAFF
j_call: TRBJ1-1; clone_size: .; d_call: TRBD1; v_call: TRBV9; cdr3_nt: TGTGCCAGCAGCGGGCCCCGGGACAGTACTTTGAACACTGAAGCTTTCTTT; cdr3_aa: CASSGPRDSTLNTEAFF
j_call: TRBJ2-2; clone_size: .; d_call: .; v_call: TRBV30; cdr3_nt: TGTGCCTGGGAGATTGACACCGGGGAGCTGTTTTTT; cdr3_aa: CAWEIDTGELFF
j_call: TRBJ2-7; clone_size: once; d_call: TRBD2; v_call: TRBV5-3; cdr3_nt: TGTGCCAGAAGCTTGTTTACTAGCGGTCCCTACGAGCAGTACTTC; cdr3_aa: CARSLFTSGPYEQYF
j_call: TRBJ2-4; clone_size: .; d_call: .; v_call: TRBV10-3; cdr3_nt: TGTGCCATCAGTGAAATAGGGGTGGGAAACATTCAGTACTTC; cdr3_aa: CAISEIGVGNIQYF
j_call: TRBJ2-2; clone_size: .; d_call: TRBD2; v_call: TRBV27; cdr3_nt: TGTGCCAGCCCCCGGAAGACTAGCGGGAGTTCGTCGAACACCGGGGAGCTGTTTTTT; cdr3_aa: CASPRKTSGSSSNTGELFF
j_call: TRBJ1-1; clone_size: .; d_call: .; v_call: TRBV2; cdr3_nt: TGTGCCAGCAGTGATGGAGGCGTGAACACTGAAGCTTTCTTT; cdr3_aa: CASSDGGVNTEAFF
j_call: TRBJ2-7; clone_size: .; d_call: .; v_call: TRBV18; cdr3_nt: TGTGCCAGCTCACCAGCTTACGACGCTGAATTTCCCTACGAGCAGTACTTC; cdr3_aa: CASSPAYDAEFPYEQYF
j_call: TRBJ2-1; clone_size: .; d_call: .; v_call: TRBV27; cdr3_nt: TGTGCCAGCAGTTTAACTCGGCCTTACAATGAGCAGTTCTTC; cdr3_aa: CASSLTRPYNEQFF
j_call: TRBJ2-7; clone_size: .; d_call: .; v_call: TRBV13; cdr3_nt: TGTGCCAGCAGCTTAGGACAGCCCGATCAAGGGGAGCAGTACTTC; cdr3_aa: CASSLGQPDQGEQYF
j_call: TRBJ2-1; clone_size: once; d_call: TRBD2; v_call: TRBV5-6; cdr3_nt: TGTGCCAGCAGCTTGGTTAGCGGGAGGGTATATGAGCAGTTCTTC; cdr3_aa: CASSLVSGRVYEQFF
j_call: TRBJ2-1; clone_size: .; d_call: .; v_call: TRBV27; cdr3_nt: TGTGCCAGCAGGATAGGCGGTGGGGGCGGAGATGAGCAGTTCTTC; cdr3_aa: CASRIGGGGGDEQFF
j_call: TRBJ2-3; clone_size: few; d_call: .; v_call: TRBV5-1; cdr3_nt: TGCGCCAGCAGCTTGGCGCGACCCGGCGCAGATACGCAGTATTTT; cdr3_aa: CASSLARPGADTQYF
j_call: TRBJ1-4; clone_size: .; d_call: TRBD1; v_call: TRBV6-1; cdr3_nt: TGTGCCAGCAGTGAAACGGGGACAGGGATCGAAAAACTGTTTTTT; cdr3_aa: CASSETGTGIEKLFF
j_call: TRBJ2-7; clone_size: once; d_call: .; v_call: TRBV11-2; cdr3_nt: TGTGCCAGCAGGGCCGATCTGTACGAGCAGTACTTC; cdr3_aa: CASRADLYEQYF
j_call: TRBJ2-7; clone_size: .; d_call: .; v_call: TRBV7-9; cdr3_nt: TGTGCCAGCAGCCGCGAAACAGGATTTCGTGAGCAGTACTTC; cdr3_aa: CASSRETGFREQYF
j_call: TRBJ2-7; clone_size: once; d_call: .; v_call: TRBV28; cdr3_nt: TGTGCCAGCAGAAGTGTGGGGGGTGGGTACGAGCAGTACTTC; cdr3_aa: CASRSVGGGYEQYF
j_call: TRBJ2-3; clone_size: once; d_call: TRBD2; v_call: TRBV5-6; cdr3_nt: TGTGCCAGCAGCATACTAGCGGGCGAGCCCACAGATACGCAGTATTTT; cdr3_aa: CASSILAGEPTDTQYF
j_call: TRBJ1-6; clone_size: .; d_call: .; v_call: TRBV4-2; cdr3_nt: TGTGCCAGCAGCCAAGATTTAGGGTCACCCCTCCACTTT; cdr3_aa: CASSQDLGSPLHF
j_call: TRBJ2-1; clone_size: .; d_call: TRBD1; v_call: TRBV5-6; cdr3_nt: TGTGCCAGCAGCTTACAGGGGGCCTACAATGAGCAGTTCTTC; cdr3_aa: CASSLQGAYNEQFF
j_call: TRBJ1-6; clone_size: .; d_call: .; v_call: TRBV7-9; cdr3_nt: TGTGCCAGCAGCTCGGCCGGCAGGGAGGGTTCACCCCTCCACTTT; cdr3_aa: CASSSAGREGSPLHF
j_call: TRBJ2-5; clone_size: .; d_call: .; v_call: TRBV9; cdr3_nt: TGTGCCAGCAGAGGAGTCGGAGAGACCCAGTACTTC; cdr3_aa: CASRGVGETQYF
j_call: TRBJ1-1; clone_size: once; d_call: .; v_call: TRBV19; cdr3_nt: TGTGCCAGTAGTATAGATTTTTGGGGGGCAAGGTACCGGAACACTGAAGCTTTCTTT; cdr3_aa: CASSIDFWGARYRNTEAFF
j_call: TRBJ2-7; clone_size: .; d_call: TRBD1; v_call: TRBV10-3; cdr3_nt: TGTGCCACACAGGGGAAGGGACCCTACGAGCAGTACTTC; cdr3_aa: CATQGKGPYEQYF
j_call: TRBJ1-2; clone_size: .; d_call: .; v_call: TRBV21-1; cdr3_nt: TGTGCCAGCAGCAAAAACAGGGGGAAGAACTATGGCTACACCTTC; cdr3_aa: CASSKNRGKNYGYTF
j_call: TRBJ1-2; clone_size: .; d_call: .; v_call: TRBV4-2; cdr3_nt: TGTGCCAGCAGCCAAGACGTCTCCTATGGCTACACCTTC; cdr3_aa: CASSQDVSYGYTF
j_call: TRBJ2-5; clone_size: .; d_call: .; v_call: TRBV5-1; cdr3_nt: TGCGCCAGCAGCTCGGAACCGGGACCCACGCAAGAGACCCAGTACTTC; cdr3_aa: CASSSEPGPTQETQYF
j_call: TRBJ1-4; clone_size: .; d_call: .; v_call: TRBV9; cdr3_nt: TGTGCCACCAGCCCGGGGGGTACTAATGAAAAACTGTTTTTT; cdr3_aa: CATSPGGTNEKLFF